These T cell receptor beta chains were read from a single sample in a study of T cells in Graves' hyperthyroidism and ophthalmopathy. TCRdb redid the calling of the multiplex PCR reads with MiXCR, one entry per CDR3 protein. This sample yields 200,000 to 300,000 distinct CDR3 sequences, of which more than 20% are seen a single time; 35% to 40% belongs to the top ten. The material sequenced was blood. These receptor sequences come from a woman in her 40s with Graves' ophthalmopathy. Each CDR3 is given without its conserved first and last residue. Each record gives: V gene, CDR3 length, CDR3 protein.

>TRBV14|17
ASSHHSGTGENSNQPQH
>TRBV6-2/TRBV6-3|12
ASSYTGVSYEQY
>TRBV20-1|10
SAPRDTYEQY
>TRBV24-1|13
ATSDPVVATGELF
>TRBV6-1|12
ASRKVRGPTEAF
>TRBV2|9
ASKQGETQY
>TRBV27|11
ASSPRTRVEAF
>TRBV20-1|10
SATRQTYGYT
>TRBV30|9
AWSVDYEQY
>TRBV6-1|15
ASSEEFWTVSNQPQH
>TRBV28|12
ASSFQGALYGYT
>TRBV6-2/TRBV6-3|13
ASSYSSYYSYEQY
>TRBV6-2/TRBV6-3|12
ASSRGGSDYGYT
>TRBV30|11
AWSVGPGNTIY
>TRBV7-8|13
ASSLEGELNTEAF
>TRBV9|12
ASRRGLGLETQY
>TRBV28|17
ASSPRDSYRPDSNQPQH
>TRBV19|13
ASRDRLGGNSPLH
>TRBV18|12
ASSPTGGPTEAF
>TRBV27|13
ASSFHYRSSYEQY
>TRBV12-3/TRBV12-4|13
ASSSLKGVTGELF
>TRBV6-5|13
ASSYGAGSSYEQY
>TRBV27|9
ASGPMGTQY
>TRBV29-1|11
SAPRDRGNGYT
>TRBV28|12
ASRWTGRDGELF
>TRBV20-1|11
SARVRRKETQY